Sequencing of this TCR beta chain was carried out in a study of Ad26.COV2.S vaccination and SARS-CoV-2 variants. For the study at large: Enrolled in COV1001, the donor was in the Ad26.COV2.S trial arm, which received the vaccine.

CDR3 length equals 14 residues. Trimming shortened V by 3 bases and J by 1 base, and 9 bases separated the two germline ends. Germline-derived CDR1 and CDR2 are MNHEY and SMNVEV (reference sequence). Regarding treatment: roughly 19 received Ad26.COV2.S at low or high dose, single or two shots; 5 received placebo; per-sample allocation not given. Sampling was performed 63 days after the first vaccine or placebo injection. It was Wuhan-strain SARS-CoV-2 spike that the Ad26 vaccine vector expressed. The protocol was immunoSEQ multiplex PCR, while the TCRdb copy is restricted to in-frame clones and leaves out a portion. The sample has about 400,000 clones; around nine tenths are singletons.

The sequenced sample was peripheral blood, obtained in a trial of Ad26.COV2.S vaccine versus placebo. J is TRBJ1-1 and V is TRBV27; no definite D call. The TCR originated in a person aged 18-60 years who received the Ad26.COV2.S COVID-19 vaccine or a placebo. CDR3 coding DNA: TGTGCCAGCAGTTTTGGCTCACAGAACACTGAAGCTTTCTTT. Protein sequence: CASSFGSQNTEAFF.